This T cell receptor (beta chain) comes out of a study of shared clonotypes between healthy human individuals. Deep-level settings were used for running the assay. Assay used: immunoSEQ multiplex PCR; TCRdb lists only in-frame clones, some missing. Of approximately 87,000 clones in the sample, under 65% were seen once. Germline V gene data show CDR1 as SGHVS and CDR2 as FNYEAQ. The CDR3 runs 13 residues. V lost 4 bases and J 5 bases, leaving 9 bases between the germline ends. This clonotype was obtained from a young man in good health. The V gene is TRBV7-6, the J gene TRBJ1-5; D uncertain. The sample was memory CD8+ T cells sorted from blood. Subset here: CD45RO+ cells pooled with CCR7-negative TemRA cells. The CDR3 DNA is TGTGCCAGCAGCTATACCATCGATCAGCCCCAGCATTTT. Encoded protein: CASSYTIDQPQHF.